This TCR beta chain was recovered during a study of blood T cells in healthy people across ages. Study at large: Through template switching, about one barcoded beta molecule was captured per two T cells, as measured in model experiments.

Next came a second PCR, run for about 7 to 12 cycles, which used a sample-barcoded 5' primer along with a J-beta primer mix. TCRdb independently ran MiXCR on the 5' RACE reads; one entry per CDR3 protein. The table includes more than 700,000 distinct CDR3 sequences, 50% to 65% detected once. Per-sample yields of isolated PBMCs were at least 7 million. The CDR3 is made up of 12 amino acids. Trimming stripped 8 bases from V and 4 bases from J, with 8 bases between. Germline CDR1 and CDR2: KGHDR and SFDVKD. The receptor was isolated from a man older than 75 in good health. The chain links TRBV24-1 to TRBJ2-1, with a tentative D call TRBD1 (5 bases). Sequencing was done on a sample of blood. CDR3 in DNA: TGTGCCACCACAGGGTTTTACAATGAGCAGTTCTTC. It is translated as CATTGFYNEQFF.